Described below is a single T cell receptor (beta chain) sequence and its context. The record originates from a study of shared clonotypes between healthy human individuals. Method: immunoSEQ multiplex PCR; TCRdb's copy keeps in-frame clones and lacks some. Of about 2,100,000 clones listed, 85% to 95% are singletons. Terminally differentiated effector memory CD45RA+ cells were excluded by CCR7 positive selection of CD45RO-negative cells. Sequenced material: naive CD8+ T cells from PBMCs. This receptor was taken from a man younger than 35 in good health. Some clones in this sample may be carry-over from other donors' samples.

CDR3 coding DNA: TGTGCCAGCAGCTTATCCCAGCCCTACGAGCAGTACTTC. Protein: CASSLSQPYEQYF. The chain joins TRBV11-2 to TRBJ2-7; no firm D call. The V end lost 2 bases, the J end lost 2 bases, and 7 bases lay between the germline ends. The CDR3 loop spans 13 amino acids. Per germline, CDR1 SGHAT and CDR2 FQNNGV.